This is a list of T cell receptor beta chains from one sample in a study of blood T cell repertoires in COVID-19. Generated by immunoSEQ multiplex PCR, the TCRdb table keeps only in-frame clones and is missing some. Of over 60,000 clones listed, just over 85% were seen once; the top ten hold about a tenth. The specimen was peripheral blood. These receptor sequences come from a man between 65 and 85 years old with active or convalescent COVID-19. CDR3s leave out the opening cysteine and the closing phenylalanine or tryptophan. Fields, in order: CDR3 protein, V gene, J gene.

CDR3: ASSVSLRGQGTDTQY
V: TRBV9
J: TRBJ2-3

CDR3: ASTSPGGNEKLF
V: TRBV28
J: TRBJ1-4

CDR3: ASSQDGAGLAAYNEQF
V: TRBV4-1
J: TRBJ2-1

CDR3: ASSLALRAGGETQY
V: TRBV5-6
J: TRBJ2-5

CDR3: ASSPETSGSYEQY
V: TRBV18
J: TRBJ2-7

CDR3: SASASGGGNQPQH
V: TRBV20-1
J: TRBJ1-5

CDR3: ASSVATLLESHEAF
V: TRBV9
J: TRBJ1-1

CDR3: ASSYIRRSYNEQF
V: TRBV28
J: TRBJ2-1

CDR3: ATSDPGQGPGELF
V: TRBV24-1
J: TRBJ2-2

CDR3: ASSLGDRGIIGDTEAF
V: TRBV5-1
J: TRBJ1-1

CDR3: ASSFRSRVGIIT
V: TRBV6-2/TRBV6-3
J: TRBJ1-2

CDR3: ASSLSFSWELAYEQY
V: TRBV27
J: TRBJ2-7

CDR3: ASSFSRQGVGYT
V: TRBV7-2
J: TRBJ1-2

CDR3: ASSPFRDRGLQGYT
V: TRBV18
J: TRBJ1-2

CDR3: ASLLAGSNEQF
V: TRBV6-5
J: TRBJ2-1

CDR3: ASSLAGQDTSPLH
V: TRBV5-1
J: TRBJ1-6

CDR3: SASGRQETQY
V: TRBV20-1
J: TRBJ2-5

CDR3: ASSYGSDSLQETQY
V: TRBV6-5
J: TRBJ2-5

CDR3: ASSATPLSTDTQY
V: TRBV9
J: TRBJ2-3

CDR3: ASSGGLTYEQY
V: TRBV11-2
J: TRBJ2-7

CDR3: ASSYRGRRGYT
V: TRBV7-2
J: TRBJ1-2

CDR3: ASSPLRTGDREQY
V: TRBV5-1
J: TRBJ2-7

CDR3: ASSTSGANVLT
V: TRBV19
J: TRBJ2-6

CDR3: ASSGTPEKPQH
V: TRBV9
J: TRBJ1-5

CDR3: ASSTGQGLNQPQH
V: TRBV5-1
J: TRBJ1-5

CDR3: ASSQDHATGYGYT
V: TRBV4-3
J: TRBJ1-2

CDR3: ASSESGGEEPYEQY
V: TRBV10-1
J: TRBJ2-7

CDR3: ASSRTGGRNQPQH
V: TRBV28
J: TRBJ1-5

CDR3: ASRGEGTYEQY
V: TRBV12-3/TRBV12-4
J: TRBJ2-7

CDR3: AIGQGAMGNQPQH
V: TRBV28
J: TRBJ1-5

CDR3: ASSFGGLNQPQH
V: TRBV28
J: TRBJ1-5

CDR3: ASSQGTSFRRDEQY
V: TRBV3-1/TRBV3-2
J: TRBJ2-7

CDR3: ASSSRGGSYEQY
V: TRBV28
J: TRBJ2-7

CDR3: ASSLDSGTISSYNEQF
V: TRBV5-8
J: TRBJ2-1

CDR3: ASNQMTGNEKLF
V: TRBV5-5
J: TRBJ1-4

CDR3: ATSFDRSYGYT
V: TRBV15
J: TRBJ1-2

CDR3: ASSARQGPNSPLH
V: TRBV2
J: TRBJ1-6

CDR3: ASSLGTVKDSPLH
V: TRBV7-2
J: TRBJ1-6

CDR3: ATLRQGIAYEQY
V: TRBV6-5
J: TRBJ2-7

CDR3: ASSLQVVQETQY
V: TRBV5-5
J: TRBJ2-5